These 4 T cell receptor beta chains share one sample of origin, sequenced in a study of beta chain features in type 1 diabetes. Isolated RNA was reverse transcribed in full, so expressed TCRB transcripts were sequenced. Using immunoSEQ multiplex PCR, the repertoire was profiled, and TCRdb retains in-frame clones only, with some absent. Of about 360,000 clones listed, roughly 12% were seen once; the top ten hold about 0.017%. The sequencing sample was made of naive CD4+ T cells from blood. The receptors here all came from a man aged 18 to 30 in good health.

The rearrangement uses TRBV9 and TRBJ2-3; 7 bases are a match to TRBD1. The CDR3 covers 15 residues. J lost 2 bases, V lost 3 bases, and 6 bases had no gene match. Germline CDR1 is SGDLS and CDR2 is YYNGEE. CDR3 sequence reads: CASSALTGTTDTQYF. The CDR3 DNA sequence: TGTGCCAGCAGCGCGTTGACAGGGACCACAGATACGCAGTATTTT.

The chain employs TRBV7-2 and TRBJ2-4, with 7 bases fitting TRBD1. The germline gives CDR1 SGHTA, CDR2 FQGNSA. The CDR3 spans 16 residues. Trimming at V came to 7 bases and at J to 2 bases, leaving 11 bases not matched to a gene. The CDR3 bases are TGTGCCAGCACCTCCCTTTCGGACAGGTCCAAAAACATTCAGTACTTC. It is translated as CASTSLSDRSKNIQYF.

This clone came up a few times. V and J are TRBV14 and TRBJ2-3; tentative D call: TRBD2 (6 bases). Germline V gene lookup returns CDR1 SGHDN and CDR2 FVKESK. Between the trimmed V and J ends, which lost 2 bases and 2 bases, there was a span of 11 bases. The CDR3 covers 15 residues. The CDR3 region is CASSQNRLVTDTQYF. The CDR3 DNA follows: TGTGCCAGCAGCCAAAACCGACTAGTCACAGATACGCAGTATTTT.

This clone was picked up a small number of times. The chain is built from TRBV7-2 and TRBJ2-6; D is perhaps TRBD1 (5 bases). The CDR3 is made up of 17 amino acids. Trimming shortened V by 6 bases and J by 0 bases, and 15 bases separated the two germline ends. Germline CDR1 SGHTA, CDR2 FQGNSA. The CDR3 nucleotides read TGTGCCAGCAGTGGGCAGGGTGTTAACTCTGGGGCCAACGTCCTGACTTTC. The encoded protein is CASSGQGVNSGANVLTF.